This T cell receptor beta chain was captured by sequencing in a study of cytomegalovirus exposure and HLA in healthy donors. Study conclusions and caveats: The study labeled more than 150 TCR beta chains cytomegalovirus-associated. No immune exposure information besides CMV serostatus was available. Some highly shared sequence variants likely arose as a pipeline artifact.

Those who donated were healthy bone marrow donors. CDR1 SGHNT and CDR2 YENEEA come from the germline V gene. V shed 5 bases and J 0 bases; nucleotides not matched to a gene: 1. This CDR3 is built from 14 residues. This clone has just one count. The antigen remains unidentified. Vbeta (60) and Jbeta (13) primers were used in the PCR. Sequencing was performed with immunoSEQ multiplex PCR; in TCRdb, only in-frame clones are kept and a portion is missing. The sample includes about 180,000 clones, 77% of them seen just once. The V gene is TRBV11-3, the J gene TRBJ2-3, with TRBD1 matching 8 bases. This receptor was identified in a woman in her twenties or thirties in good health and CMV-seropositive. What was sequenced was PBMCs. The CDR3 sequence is CASSQGASTDTQYF. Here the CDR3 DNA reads TGTGCCAGCAGCCAGGGGGCGAGCACAGATACGCAGTATTTT.